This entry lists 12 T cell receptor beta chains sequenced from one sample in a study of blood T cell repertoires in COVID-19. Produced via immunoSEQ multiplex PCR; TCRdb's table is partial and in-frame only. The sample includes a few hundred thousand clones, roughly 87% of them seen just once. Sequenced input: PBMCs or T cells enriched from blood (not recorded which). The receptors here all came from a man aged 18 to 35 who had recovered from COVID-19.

CDR3 sequence reads: CASSLTGSTGELFF. The CDR3 DNA follows: TGTGCCAGTAGTCTTACAGGGAGCACCGGGGAGCTGTTTTTT. The genes are TRBV6-5 and TRBJ2-2; the D gene is possibly TRBD1 (6 bases). The germline CDR1 and CDR2 sequences are MNHEY and SVGAGI. V lost 9 bases and J lost 4, with 15 bases in between. CDR3 length: 14 amino acids.

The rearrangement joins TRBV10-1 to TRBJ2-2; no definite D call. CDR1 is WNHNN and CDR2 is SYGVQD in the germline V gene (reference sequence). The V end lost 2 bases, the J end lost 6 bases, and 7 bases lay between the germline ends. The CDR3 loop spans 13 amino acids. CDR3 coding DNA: TGCGCCAGCAGTGAGCAGTTTTCCGGGGAGCTGTTTTTT. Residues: CASSEQFSGELFF.

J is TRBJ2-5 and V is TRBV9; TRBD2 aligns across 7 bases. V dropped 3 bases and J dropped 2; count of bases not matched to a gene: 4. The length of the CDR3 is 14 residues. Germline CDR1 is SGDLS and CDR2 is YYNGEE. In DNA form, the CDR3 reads TGTGCCAGCAGCGCCGGGGGGATACAAGAGACCCAGTACTTC. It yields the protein CASSAGGIQETQYF.

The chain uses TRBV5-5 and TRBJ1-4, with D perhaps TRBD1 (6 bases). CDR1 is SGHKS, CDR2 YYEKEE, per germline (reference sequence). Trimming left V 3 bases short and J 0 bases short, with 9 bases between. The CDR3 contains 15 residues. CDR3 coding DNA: TGTGCCAGCAGCTGGACAGCCGCAACTAATGAAAAACTGTTTTTT. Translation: CASSWTAATNEKLFF.

The CDR3 DNA is TGTGCCAGCAGCCAAGACGAAACAGGGACTGAAGCTTTCTTT. Protein: CASSQDETGTEAFF. The V call is TRBV6-2 or TRBV6-3, the J call TRBJ1-1; a possible D gene is TRBD1 (6 bases). The CDR3 length is 14 residues. Per germline, CDR1 MNHEY and CDR2 SVGEGT. With 6 bases removed from V and 5 bases from J, the gap between germline ends came to 16 bases.

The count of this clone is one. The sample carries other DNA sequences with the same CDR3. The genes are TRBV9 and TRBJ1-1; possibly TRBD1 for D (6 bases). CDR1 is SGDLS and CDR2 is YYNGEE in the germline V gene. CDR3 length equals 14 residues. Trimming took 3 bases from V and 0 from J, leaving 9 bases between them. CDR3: CASSAGQLNTEAFF. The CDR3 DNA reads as TGTGCCAGCAGCGCCGGACAGTTGAACACTGAAGCTTTCTTT.

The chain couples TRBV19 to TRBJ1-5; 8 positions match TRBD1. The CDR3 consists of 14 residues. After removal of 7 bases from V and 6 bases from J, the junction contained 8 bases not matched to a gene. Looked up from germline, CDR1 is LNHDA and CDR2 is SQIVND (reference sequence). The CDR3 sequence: CASTGRGLRQPQHF. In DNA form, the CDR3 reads TGTGCCAGTACGGGCAGGGGGCTTCGTCAGCCCCAGCATTTT.

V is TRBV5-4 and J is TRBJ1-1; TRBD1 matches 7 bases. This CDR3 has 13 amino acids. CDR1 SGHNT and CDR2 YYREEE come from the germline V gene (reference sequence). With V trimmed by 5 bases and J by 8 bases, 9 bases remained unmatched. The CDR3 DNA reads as TGTGCCAGCAGGTCGGGAGGGACAGCCGAAGCTTTCTTT. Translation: CASRSGGTAEAFF.

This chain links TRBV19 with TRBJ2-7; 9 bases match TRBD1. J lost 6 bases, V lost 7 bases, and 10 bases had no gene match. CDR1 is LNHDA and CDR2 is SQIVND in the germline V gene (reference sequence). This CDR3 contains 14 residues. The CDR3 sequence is CASTPGTGRGEQYF. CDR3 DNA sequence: TGTGCCAGTACCCCTGGGACAGGGAGAGGCGAGCAGTACTTC. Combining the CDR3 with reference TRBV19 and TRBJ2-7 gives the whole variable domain DGGITQSPKYLFRKEGQNVTLSCEQNLNHDAMYWYRQDPGQGLRLIYYSQIVNDFQKGDIAEGYSVSREKKESFPLTVTSAQKNPTAFYLCASTPGTGRGEQYFGPGTRLTVT.

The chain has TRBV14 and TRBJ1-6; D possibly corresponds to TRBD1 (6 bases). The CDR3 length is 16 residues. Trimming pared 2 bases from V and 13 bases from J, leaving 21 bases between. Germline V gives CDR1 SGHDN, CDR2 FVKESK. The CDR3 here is CASSQSPDSTLSPLHF. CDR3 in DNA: TGTGCCAGCAGCCAATCTCCGGACAGTACCCTATCTCCCCTCCACTTT.

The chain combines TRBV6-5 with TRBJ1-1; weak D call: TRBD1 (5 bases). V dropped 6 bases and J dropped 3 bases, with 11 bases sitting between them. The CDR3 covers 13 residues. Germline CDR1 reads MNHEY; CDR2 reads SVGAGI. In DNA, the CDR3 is TGTGCCAGCAGCCTAGACAGAGACACTGAAGCTTTCTTT. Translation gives CASSLDRDTEAFF.

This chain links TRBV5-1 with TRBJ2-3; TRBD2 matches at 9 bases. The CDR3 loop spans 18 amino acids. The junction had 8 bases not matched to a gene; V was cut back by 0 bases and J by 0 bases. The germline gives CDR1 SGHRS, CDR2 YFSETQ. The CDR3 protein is CASSLGKGTSKSTDTQYF. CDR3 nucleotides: TGCGCCAGCAGCTTGGGGAAGGGGACTAGCAAGAGCACAGATACGCAGTATTTT.